This record concerns one TCR beta chain sequence. The entry originates in a study of Graves' ophthalmopathy and Graves' hyperthyroidism. The study amplified TCR beta CDR3 regions using RNA transcripts. The workflow started with a first-round RT-PCR run with HTBI primers and then moved on to a second-round multiplex PCR. TCRdb analysed the multiplex PCR reads with MiXCR anew, one entry per CDR3 protein. The sample records roughly 300,000 distinct CDR3 sequences, 15% to 20% being singletons. Among the exclusions were patients with other autoimmune diseases, uncontrolled infections, pregnancy or lactation. This CDR3 has 15 residues. Looked up from germline, CDR1 is KGHSH and CDR2 is LQKENI. Trimming pared 2 bases from V and 1 base from J, leaving 6 bases between.

The source is an adult man with Graves' ophthalmopathy. The chain employs TRBV18 and TRBJ1-6; no clear D gene. The sequencing sample was made of peripheral blood. The CDR3: CASSPSGSYNSPLHF. The DNA of the CDR3 is TGTGCCAGCTCACCATCGGGTTCCTATAATTCACCCCTCCACTTT.